This T cell receptor (beta chain) was identified in a study of OX40 agonist ivuxolimab in advanced cancers. Study results and caveats: Still undetermined is the antigen specificity of the expanded peripheral T cells.

Data came from immunoSEQ multiplex PCR; TCRdb stores just in-frame clones and leaves some out. The sample consists of some 58,000 clones, roughly 80% of them appearing once. This CDR3 has 15 amino acids. Between the trimmed V and J ends, which lost 5 bases and 6 bases, there was a span of 17 bases. Looked up from germline, CDR1 is KGHSH and CDR2 is LQKENI. Notes on this clone: The antigen is unknown.

The chain carries TRBV18 and TRBJ2-1, with D maybe TRBD1 (6 bases). Here the sequenced sample was CD4+ or CD8+ T cells sorted from blood, taken in a trial of the OX40 agonist ivuxolimab. The TCR comes from an adult with an advanced solid tumor such as melanoma, head and neck, liver or kidney cancer. The CDR3, as DNA: TGTGCCAGCTCATCCAACCAGGGGTCGGGCAATGAGCAGTTCTTC. Its translation: CASSSNQGSGNEQFF.